Presented here are 11 T cell receptor beta chains from one specimen sequenced in a study of vaccination and CD4 T cells after COVID-19. Treatment of the sample: roughly 10-day PBMC culture with coronavirus spike peptide pools or control peptides (ViraFEST assay). Cultured CD4+ T-cell DNA underwent Oncomine TCR Beta short-read sequencing. One entry per CDR3 protein results from TCRdb running MiXCR on the PCR reads. The sample has fewer than 9,000 distinct CDR3 sequences, around three fifths seen once. No antigen has been identified for these receptors. The sample comprised CD4+ T cells from blood, cultured in vitro. The receptors come from a human donor who had recovered from COVID-19.

This chain joins TRBV29-1 and TRBJ2-1, with TRBD2 matching over 12 bases. CDR3 length: 20 amino acids. Germline V gene sequence: CDR1 SQVTM, CDR2 ANQGSEA. After removal of 3 bases from V and 5 bases from J, the junction contained 20 bases not matched to a gene. The CDR3 here is CSVEPPRGLAGGWANNEQFF. CDR3 sequence (DNA): TGCAGCGTTGAGCCCCCCAGGGGGCTAGCGGGGGGGTGGGCCAACAATGAGCAGTTCTTC.

The genes are TRBV24-1 and TRBJ2-1; TRBD2 matches at 13 bases. The CDR3 contains 18 residues. Germline V gene lookup returns CDR1 KGHDR and CDR2 SFDVKD. V dropped 4 bases and J dropped 6; count of bases not matched to a gene: 11. The CDR3 spells CATSEPPGTSGNINEQFF. CDR3 bases: TGTGCCACCAGTGAGCCTCCTGGGACTAGCGGGAACATCAATGAGCAGTTCTTC.

The chain uses TRBV6-1 and TRBJ2-5; 7 bases map to TRBD2. CDR3 size: 14 residues. Germline-derived CDR1 and CDR2 are MNHNS and SASEGT. After removal of 6 bases from V and 5 bases from J, the junction contained 9 bases not matched to a gene. The CDR3 DNA sequence: TGTGCCAGCAGGCGCGGGACTAATCTCGAGACCCAGTACTTC. This codes for CASRRGTNLETQYF.

This clonotype appeared once. V gene TRBV7-2 combines with J gene TRBJ1-2, with D possibly TRBD1 on 5 matching bases. This CDR3 has 14 amino acids. Germline-derived CDR1 and CDR2 are SGHTA and FQGNSA. Trimming removed 1 base at V and 3 bases at J, with 9 bases between. The CDR3 here is CASSLGGTHYGYTF. DNA for the CDR3: TGTGCCAGCAGCTTAGGGGGCACACACTATGGCTACACCTTC.

The gene calls are TRBV5-6 and TRBJ2-7, with D unresolved. With 3 bases removed from V and 3 bases from J, the gap between germline ends came to 10 bases. CDR3 length equals 13 residues. The germline V gene encodes CDR1 SGHDT and CDR2 YYEEEE. The CDR3 here is CASSSPGHYEQYF. In DNA form, the CDR3 reads TGTGCCAGCAGCTCCCCGGGCCACTACGAGCAGTACTTC.

The chain has TRBV4-2 and TRBJ2-1; 11 nucleotides agree with TRBD2. This CDR3 has 16 residues. V lost 3 bases, J lost 9 bases, and 10 bases stayed unmatched. Germline V lookup: CDR1 LGHNA, CDR2 YNFKEQ. The CDR3 protein is CASSQEGLADNGEQFF. CDR3 DNA sequence: TGTGCCAGCAGCCAGGAGGGACTAGCGGACAACGGTGAGCAGTTCTTC.

The CDR3 reads CSARDRLDYYEQYF. DNA of the CDR3: TGCAGTGCTAGAGATCGACTAGATTATTACGAGCAGTACTTC. The chain links TRBV20-1 to TRBJ2-7, with D tentatively TRBD2 (6 bases). Germline V gene data show CDR1 as DFQATT and CDR2 as SNEGSKA (reference sequence). The CDR3 is 14 residues long. Trimming stripped 0 bases from V and 4 bases from J, with 13 bases between.

This clonotype was counted between two and nine times. The chain links TRBV20-1 to TRBJ1-5, with 12 positions matching TRBD1. CDR3 size: 16 residues. Per germline, CDR1 DFQATT and CDR2 SNEGSKA (reference sequence). After removal of 0 bases from V and 10 bases from J, the junction contained 10 bases not matched to a gene. The DNA for the CDR3 is TGCAGTGCTAGAGAGATAGGGACAGGGGGCTCACCTCCCCAGCATTTT. Amino acid sequence: CSAREIGTGGSPPQHF.

The chain combines TRBV12-5 with TRBJ2-7; the match to TRBD1 covers 9 bases. The CDR3 extends over 14 amino acids. Germline V CDR1 and CDR2: LGHNT, FRNRAP. V lost 5 bases and J lost 5; bases outside the gene matches: 7. CDR3 protein: CASGAGDRDHEQYF. In nucleotides, the CDR3 is TGTGCTAGTGGTGCTGGGGACAGGGACCACGAGCAGTACTTC. Looking up the rest from reference TRBV12-5 and TRBJ2-7 gives the full variable domain: DARVTQTPRHKVTEMGQEVTMRCQPILGHNTVFWYRQTMMQGLELLAYFRNRAPLDDSGMPKDRFSAEMPDATLATLKIQPSEPRDSAVYFCASGAGDRDHEQYFGPGTRLTVT.

V gene TRBV19 combines with J gene TRBJ1-1, with D unresolved. The CDR3 extends over 14 amino acids. CDR1 and CDR2 (germline): LNHDA, SQIVND (reference sequence). V gave up 3 bases and J gave up 1 base, with 9 bases separating them. CDR3 protein: CASSIFVGNTEAFF. CDR3 bases: TGTGCCAGTAGTATCTTTGTGGGGAACACTGAAGCTTTCTTT. The variable domain in full, with the rest retrieved from reference TRBV19 and TRBJ1-1, is DGGITQSPKYLFRKEGQNVTLSCEQNLNHDAMYWYRQDPGQGLRLIYYSQIVNDFQKGDIAEGYSVSREKKESFPLTVTSAQKNPTAFYLCASSIFVGNTEAFFGQGTRLTVV.

As DNA, the CDR3 is TGTGCCAGCTCACTCAGAATGGGCAGGGCGAACACCGGGGAGCTGTTTTTT. Its translation: CASSLRMGRANTGELFF. The chain couples TRBV18 to TRBJ2-2, with a weak D call TRBD1 (5 bases). Germline CDR1 reads KGHSH; CDR2 reads LQKENI. Deletions cut 4 bases from V and 0 bases from J, with 15 bases between. There are 17 residues in the CDR3.